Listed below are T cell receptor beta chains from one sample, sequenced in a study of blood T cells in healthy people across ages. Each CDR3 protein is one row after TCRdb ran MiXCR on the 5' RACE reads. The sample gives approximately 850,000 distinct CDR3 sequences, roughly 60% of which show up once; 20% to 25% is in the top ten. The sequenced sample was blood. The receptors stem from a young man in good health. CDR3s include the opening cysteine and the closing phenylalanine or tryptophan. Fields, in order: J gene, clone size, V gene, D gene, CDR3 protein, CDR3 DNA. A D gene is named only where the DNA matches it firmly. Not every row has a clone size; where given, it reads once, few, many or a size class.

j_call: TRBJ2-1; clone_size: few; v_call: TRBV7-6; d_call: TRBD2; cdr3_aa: CASSLTLGTSGGLSEQFF; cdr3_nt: TGTGCCAGCAGCTTAACTCTGGGGACTAGCGGGGGGCTATCCGAGCAGTTCTTC
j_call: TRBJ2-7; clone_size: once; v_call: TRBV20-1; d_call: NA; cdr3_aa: CSALNGIDEQYF; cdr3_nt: TGCAGTGCCCTTAACGGGATTGACGAGCAGTACTTC
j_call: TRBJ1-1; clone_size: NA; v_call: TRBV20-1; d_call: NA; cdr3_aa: CSANHGDTEAFF; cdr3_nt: TGCAGTGCTAACCACGGGGACACTGAAGCTTTCTTT
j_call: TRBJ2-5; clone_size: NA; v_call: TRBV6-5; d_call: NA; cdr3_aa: CASSYGGLVETQYF; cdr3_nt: TGTGCCAGCAGTTACGGAGGACTCGTGGAGACCCAGTACTTC
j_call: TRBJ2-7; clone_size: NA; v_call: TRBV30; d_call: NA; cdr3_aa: CAWSVSQLYEQYF; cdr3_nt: TGTGCCTGGAGTGTAAGTCAGCTCTACGAGCAGTACTTC
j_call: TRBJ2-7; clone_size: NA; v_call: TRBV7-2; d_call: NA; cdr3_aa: CASSLIHYEQYF; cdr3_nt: TGTGCCAGCAGCTTAATCCACTACGAGCAGTACTTC
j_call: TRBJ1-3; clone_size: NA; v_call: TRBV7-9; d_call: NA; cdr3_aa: CASSSSLGGNTIYF; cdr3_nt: TGTGCCAGCAGCTCCTCCTTAGGGGGAAACACCATATATTTT
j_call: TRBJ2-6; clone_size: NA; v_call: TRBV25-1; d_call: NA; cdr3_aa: CASSPVYKGAGANVLTF; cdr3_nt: TGTGCCAGCAGTCCAGTATATAAGGGCGCAGGGGCCAACGTCCTGACTTTC
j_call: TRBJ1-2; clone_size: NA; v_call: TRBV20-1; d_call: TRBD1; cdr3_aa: CSGRDSLRGYTF; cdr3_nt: TGCAGTGGTCGGGACAGCTTAAGGGGCTACACCTTC
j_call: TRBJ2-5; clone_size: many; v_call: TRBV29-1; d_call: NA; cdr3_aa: CSVPGAGKVTQYF; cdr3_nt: TGCAGCGTTCCCGGGGCGGGGAAGGTCACCCAGTACTTC
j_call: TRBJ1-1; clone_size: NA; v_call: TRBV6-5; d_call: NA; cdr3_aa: CASSQDKPGRTEAFF; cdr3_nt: TGTGCCAGCAGTCAAGACAAACCCGGACGGACTGAAGCTTTCTTT
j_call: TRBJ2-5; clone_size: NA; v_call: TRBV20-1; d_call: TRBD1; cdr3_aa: CSARDPDRTDQETQYF; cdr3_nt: TGCAGTGCTAGAGACCCGGACAGGACCGACCAAGAGACCCAGTACTTC
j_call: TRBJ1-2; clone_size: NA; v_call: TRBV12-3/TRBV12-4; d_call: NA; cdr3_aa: CASSPGPSYTF; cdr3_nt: TGTGCCAGCAGCCCAGGCCCGAGCTACACCTTC
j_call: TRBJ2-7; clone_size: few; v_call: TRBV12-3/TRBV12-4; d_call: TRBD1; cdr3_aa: CASSLSGTGNEQYF; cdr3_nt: TGTGCCAGCAGTTTATCCGGGACAGGGAACGAGCAGTACTTC
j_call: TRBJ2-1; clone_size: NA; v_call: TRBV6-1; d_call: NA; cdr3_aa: CASSDLGEGEQFF; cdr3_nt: TGTGCCAGCAGTGATCTCGGGGAAGGTGAGCAGTTCTTC
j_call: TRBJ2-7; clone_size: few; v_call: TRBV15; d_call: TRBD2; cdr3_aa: CATSLGLAGYEQYF; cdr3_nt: TGTGCCACCAGCCTAGGACTAGCGGGCTACGAGCAGTACTTC
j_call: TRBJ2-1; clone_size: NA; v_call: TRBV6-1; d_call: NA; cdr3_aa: CASSEEFGSSNEQFF; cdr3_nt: TGTGCCAGCAGTGAAGAGTTTGGGAGTTCGAATGAGCAGTTCTTC
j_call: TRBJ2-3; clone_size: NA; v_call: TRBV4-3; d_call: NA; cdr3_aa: CASSQDISDTQYF; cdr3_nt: TGCGCCAGCAGCCAAGATATATCAGATACGCAGTATTTT
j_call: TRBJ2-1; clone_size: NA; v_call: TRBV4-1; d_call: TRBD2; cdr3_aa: CASSQGLAGGWHEQFF; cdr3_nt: TGCGCCAGCAGCCAAGGGCTAGCGGGGGGTTGGCATGAGCAGTTCTTC
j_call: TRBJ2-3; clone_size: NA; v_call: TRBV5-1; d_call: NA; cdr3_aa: CASSSTSPSTDTQYF; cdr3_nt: TGCGCCAGCAGCTCAACATCACCAAGCACAGATACGCAGTATTTT
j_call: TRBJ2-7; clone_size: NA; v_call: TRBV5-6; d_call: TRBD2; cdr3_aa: CASSLDLAGYYEQYF; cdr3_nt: TGTGCCAGCAGCTTGGACCTAGCGGGGTACTACGAGCAGTACTTC
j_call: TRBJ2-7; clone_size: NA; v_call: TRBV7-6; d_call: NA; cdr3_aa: CASRWRGRYKYF; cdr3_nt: TGTGCCAGCAGGTGGAGGGGGCGTTATAAGTACTTC
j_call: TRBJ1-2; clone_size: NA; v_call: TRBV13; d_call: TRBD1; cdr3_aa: CASSFFDRDRVGYTF; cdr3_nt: TGTGCCAGCAGCTTTTTCGACCGGGACAGGGTTGGCTACACCTTC
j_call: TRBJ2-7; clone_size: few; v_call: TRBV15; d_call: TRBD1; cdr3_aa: CATSLPRGLNYEQYF; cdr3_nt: TGTGCCACCAGCCTCCCCAGGGGGTTGAACTACGAGCAGTACTTC
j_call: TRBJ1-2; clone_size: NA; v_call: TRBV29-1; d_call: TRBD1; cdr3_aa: CSLVTGGAYGYTF; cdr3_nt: TGCAGCTTGGTTACAGGGGGCGCCTATGGCTACACCTTC
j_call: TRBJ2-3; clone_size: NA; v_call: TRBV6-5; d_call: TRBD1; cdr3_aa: CASSSAGTGGTDTQYF; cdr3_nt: TGTGCCAGCAGTTCGGCCGGGACAGGGGGCACAGATACGCAGTATTTT
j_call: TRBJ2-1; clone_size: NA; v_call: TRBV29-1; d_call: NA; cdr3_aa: CSAPSAGYNEQFF; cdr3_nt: TGCAGCGCTCCGAGCGCGGGTTACAATGAGCAGTTCTTC
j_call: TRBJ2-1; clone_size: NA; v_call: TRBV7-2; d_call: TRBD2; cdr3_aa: CASSSERGRADEQFF; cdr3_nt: TGTGCCAGCAGCTCCGAGCGGGGGAGAGCCGATGAGCAGTTCTTC
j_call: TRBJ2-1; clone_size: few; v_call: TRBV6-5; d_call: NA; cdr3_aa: CASSTTGLREQFF; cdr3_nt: TGTGCCAGCAGTACCACAGGACTTCGGGAGCAGTTCTTC
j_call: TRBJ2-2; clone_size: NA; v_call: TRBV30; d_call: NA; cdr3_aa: CAWSPGGTARSGELFF; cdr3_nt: TGTGCCTGGAGTCCAGGCGGGACGGCAAGATCCGGGGAGCTGTTTTTT
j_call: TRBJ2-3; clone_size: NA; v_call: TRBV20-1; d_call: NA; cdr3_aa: CSALPGRGNTDTQYF; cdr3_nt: TGCAGTGCCCTCCCCGGCAGGGGAAACACAGATACGCAGTATTTT
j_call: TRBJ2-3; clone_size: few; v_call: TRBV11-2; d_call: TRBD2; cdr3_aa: CASSSSGAGGSGDTQYF; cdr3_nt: TGTGCCAGCAGCTCGAGCGGGGCGGGAGGGTCAGGAGATACGCAGTATTTT
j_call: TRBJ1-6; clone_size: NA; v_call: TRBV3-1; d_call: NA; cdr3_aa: CASSQGGGHLNSPLHF; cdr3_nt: TGTGCCAGCAGCCAAGGTGGGGGACACCTAAATTCACCCCTCCACTTT
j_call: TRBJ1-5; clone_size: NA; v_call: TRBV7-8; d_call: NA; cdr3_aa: CASSPNRDNQPQHF; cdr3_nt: TGTGCCAGCAGCCCCAACAGGGATAATCAGCCCCAGCATTTT
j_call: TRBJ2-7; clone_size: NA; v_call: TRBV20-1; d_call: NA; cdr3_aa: CSARYHGSSYEQYF; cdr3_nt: TGCAGTGCTAGGTATCACGGTTCCTCCTACGAGCAGTACTTC
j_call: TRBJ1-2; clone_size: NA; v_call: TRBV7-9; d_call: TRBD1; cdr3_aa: CASSGQANSGGYTF; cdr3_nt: TGTGCCAGCAGTGGACAGGCCAACTCTGGTGGCTACACCTTC
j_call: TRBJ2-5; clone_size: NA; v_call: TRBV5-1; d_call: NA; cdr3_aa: CASSLPGTQETQYF; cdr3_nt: TGCGCCAGCAGCTTGCCCGGGACTCAAGAGACCCAGTACTTC
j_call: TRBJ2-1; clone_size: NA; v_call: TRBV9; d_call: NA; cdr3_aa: CASSVAPASADNEQFF; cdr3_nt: TGTGCCAGCAGCGTAGCTCCAGCTAGCGCCGACAATGAGCAGTTCTTC
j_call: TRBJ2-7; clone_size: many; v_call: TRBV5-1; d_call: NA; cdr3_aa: CASKVEGSGEQYF; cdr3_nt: TGCGCCAGCAAGGTTGAAGGTTCGGGCGAGCAGTACTTC
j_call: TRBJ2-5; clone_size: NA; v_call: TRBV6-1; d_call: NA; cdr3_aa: CASSERPGVPTFETQYF; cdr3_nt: TGTGCCAGCAGTGAAAGGCCCGGGGTCCCGACTTTCGAGACCCAGTACTTC
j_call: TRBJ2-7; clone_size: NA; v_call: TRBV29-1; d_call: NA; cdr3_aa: CSGVPGSSGEQYF; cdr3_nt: TGCAGCGGTGTACCGGGTTCGTCGGGTGAGCAGTACTTC